Listed below are T cell receptor beta chains from one sample, sequenced in a study of cytomegalovirus exposure and HLA in healthy donors. Sequenced by immunoSEQ multiplex PCR; TCRdb stores in-frame clones only, minus some. This listing includes about 130,000 clones. Specimen: PBMCs. The receptors originated from a man in his forties in good health and CMV-seronegative. The CDR3 runs from the conserved cysteine through the conserved F or W. Fields, in order: D gene, J gene, V gene, CDR3 DNA, CDR3 protein. A D gene is named only where the DNA matches it firmly.

D: TRBD1
J: TRBJ2-3
V: TRBV5-8
DNA: TGTGCCAGCAGCCCCGGGACAGGGGGCACAGATACGCAGTATTTT
CDR3: CASSPGTGGTDTQYF

D: -
J: TRBJ2-2
V: TRBV11-1
DNA: TGTGCCAGCAGCTTTCGTGGTATCCAGGACACCGGGGAGCTGTTTTTT
CDR3: CASSFRGIQDTGELFF

D: -
J: TRBJ1-1
V: TRBV5-4
DNA: TGTGCCAGCAGCTTGGCGGGGACTCCCAACACTGAAGCTTTCTTT
CDR3: CASSLAGTPNTEAFF

D: TRBD1
J: TRBJ1-3
V: TRBV7-6
DNA: TGTGCCAGCAGGCCTAACACAGGGGGCTCTGGAAACACCATATATTTT
CDR3: CASRPNTGGSGNTIYF

D: -
J: TRBJ1-1
V: TRBV28
DNA: TGTGCCAGCAGTTTATTAGGGGTTGGCACTGAAGCTTTCTTT
CDR3: CASSLLGVGTEAFF

D: -
J: TRBJ1-2
V: TRBV7-8
DNA: TGTGCCAGCAGCTTAGCGATCACACATTCCTATGGCTACACCTTC
CDR3: CASSLAITHSYGYTF

D: TRBD1
J: TRBJ2-7
V: TRBV11-2
DNA: TGTGCCAGCAGCTTGGACAGGGGACTCGGGTACGAGCAGTACTTC
CDR3: CASSLDRGLGYEQYF

D: -
J: TRBJ2-2
V: TRBV4-1
DNA: TGCGCCAGCAGCCAAGTTGCGACAGGTCGGTACACCGGGGAGCTGTTTTTT
CDR3: CASSQVATGRYTGELFF

D: TRBD1
J: TRBJ2-7
V: TRBV7-9
DNA: TGTGCCAGCAGCCTCGGGACAGGGGCCCGGTACTTC
CDR3: CASSLGTGARYF

D: -
J: TRBJ2-2
V: TRBV27
DNA: TGTGCCAGCAGTCCCCCTGCCGGGGAGCTGTTTTTT
CDR3: CASSPPAGELFF

D: -
J: TRBJ1-5
V: TRBV4-1
DNA: TGCGCCAGCAGCCAATGGGAGAGCAATCAGCCCCAGCATTTT
CDR3: CASSQWESNQPQHF

D: TRBD1
J: TRBJ1-2
V: TRBV11-2
DNA: TGTGCCAGCAGCTCCCAGGGGGGAGGCCACTATGGCTACACCTTC
CDR3: CASSSQGGGHYGYTF

D: -
J: TRBJ2-2
V: TRBV5-1
DNA: TGCGCCAGCAGCTTGGCCGCGGGAAATCACCCCACCGGGGAGCTGTTTTTT
CDR3: CASSLAAGNHPTGELFF

D: -
J: TRBJ2-3
V: TRBV7-9
DNA: TGTGCCAGCACCTTGGGAGGGGGAAGCGCAGATACGCAGTATTTT
CDR3: CASTLGGGSADTQYF

D: -
J: TRBJ2-1
V: TRBV4-2
DNA: TGTGCCAGCAGCCAAGAATTGGCAGGGATCTACAATGAGCAGTTCTTC
CDR3: CASSQELAGIYNEQFF

D: -
J: TRBJ1-1
V: TRBV7-9
DNA: TGTGCCAGCAGCCGCGGGGGAGGTTTCGGTACCGCTAATGAAGCTTTCTTT
CDR3: CASSRGGGFGTANEAFF

D: -
J: TRBJ1-1
V: TRBV28
DNA: TGTGCCAGCAGTTTGGGGGGAAGAAAGGGAGGATCAAACACTGAAGCTTTCTTT
CDR3: CASSLGGRKGGSNTEAFF

D: TRBD1
J: TRBJ2-3
V: TRBV7-2
DNA: TGTGCCAGCAGCTTAGACAGGGGTGGGAGCACAGATACGCAGTATTTT
CDR3: CASSLDRGGSTDTQYF

D: -
J: TRBJ2-7
V: TRBV11-2
DNA: TGTGCCAGCAGCTTAGACGCCGCTAGACTAGCCTACGAGCAGTACTTC
CDR3: CASSLDAARLAYEQYF

D: -
J: TRBJ2-7
V: TRBV2
DNA: TGTGCCAGCAGTGTGGGGTGGGGAGCCCTCTACGAGCAGTACTTC
CDR3: CASSVGWGALYEQYF

D: -
J: TRBJ2-2
V: TRBV27
DNA: TGTGCCAGCAGCCTGAGGGCAGGTACCGGGGAGCTGTTTTTT
CDR3: CASSLRAGTGELFF

D: TRBD1
J: TRBJ1-6
V: TRBV7-2
DNA: TGTGCCAGCAGCTCGACAGGGGGACATAATTCACCCCTCCACTTT
CDR3: CASSSTGGHNSPLHF

D: -
J: TRBJ2-7
V: TRBV28
DNA: TGTGCCAGCAGTTTTTTCGGTTTAGGGCGGGATTTTTCCTACGAGCAGTACTTC
CDR3: CASSFFGLGRDFSYEQYF

D: TRBD2
J: TRBJ2-1
V: TRBV4-1
DNA: TGCGCCAGCAGCCCCGGTATCCTAGCGGTAAACAATGAGCAGTTCTTC
CDR3: CASSPGILAVNNEQFF

D: -
J: TRBJ2-5
V: TRBV6-1
DNA: TGTGCCAGCAGGCCAACAGGGAAAGAGACCCAGTACTTC
CDR3: CASRPTGKETQYF

D: TRBD1
J: TRBJ2-7
V: TRBV6-6
DNA: TGTGCCAGCAGACGGACAGGGACATCCTACGAGCAGTACTTC
CDR3: CASRRTGTSYEQYF

D: TRBD2
J: TRBJ2-2
V: TRBV11-2
DNA: TGTGCCAGCCCAGCTTGGGCGGGAGTAAGCACCGGGGAGCTGTTTTTT
CDR3: CASPAWAGVSTGELFF

D: -
J: TRBJ2-1
V: TRBV27
DNA: TGTGCCAGCATCGGTCCGGTGTGGAGATCCCCCTACAATGAGCAGTTCTTC
CDR3: CASIGPVWRSPYNEQFF

D: TRBD1
J: TRBJ1-1
V: TRBV5-4
DNA: TGTGCCAGCAGCCCGCGCCGGGACAGGGCCGAACCTGAAGCTTTCTTT
CDR3: CASSPRRDRAEPEAFF

D: TRBD1
J: TRBJ2-1
V: TRBV7-9
DNA: TGTGCCAGCAGCTCCGGGACAGGGCCGGGCAATGAGCAGTTCTTC
CDR3: CASSSGTGPGNEQFF

D: TRBD1
J: TRBJ2-2
V: TRBV15
DNA: TGTGCCACCAGCAGAGGGGACAGGGGATTGACCGGGGAGCTGTTTTTT
CDR3: CATSRGDRGLTGELFF

D: TRBD2
J: TRBJ2-2
V: TRBV5-4
DNA: TGTGCCAGCAGCGGGGCTAGCGGGAGTGACACCGGGGAGCTGTTTTTT
CDR3: CASSGASGSDTGELFF

D: TRBD1
J: TRBJ2-3
V: TRBV7-7
DNA: TGTGCTAGCAGCTTAGACAGGGGCACAGATACGCAGTATTTT
CDR3: CASSLDRGTDTQYF

D: -
J: TRBJ1-1
V: TRBV6-6
DNA: TGTGCCTTAGGGGTTCGGAGGGATGAAGCTTTCTTT
CDR3: CALGVRRDEAFF

D: -
J: TRBJ1-5
V: TRBV6-6
DNA: TGTGCCAGCAGTTTACAGGGCGGCAATCAGCCCCAGCATTTT
CDR3: CASSLQGGNQPQHF

D: TRBD2
J: TRBJ2-7
V: TRBV25-1
DNA: TGTGCCAGTGCCAGGGGTAGCGGGAGCTCGTACGAGCAGTACTTC
CDR3: CASARGSGSSYEQYF

D: -
J: TRBJ2-3
V: TRBV28
DNA: TGTGCCAGCAGCCTAGTGTCAGATACGCAGTATTTT
CDR3: CASSLVSDTQYF